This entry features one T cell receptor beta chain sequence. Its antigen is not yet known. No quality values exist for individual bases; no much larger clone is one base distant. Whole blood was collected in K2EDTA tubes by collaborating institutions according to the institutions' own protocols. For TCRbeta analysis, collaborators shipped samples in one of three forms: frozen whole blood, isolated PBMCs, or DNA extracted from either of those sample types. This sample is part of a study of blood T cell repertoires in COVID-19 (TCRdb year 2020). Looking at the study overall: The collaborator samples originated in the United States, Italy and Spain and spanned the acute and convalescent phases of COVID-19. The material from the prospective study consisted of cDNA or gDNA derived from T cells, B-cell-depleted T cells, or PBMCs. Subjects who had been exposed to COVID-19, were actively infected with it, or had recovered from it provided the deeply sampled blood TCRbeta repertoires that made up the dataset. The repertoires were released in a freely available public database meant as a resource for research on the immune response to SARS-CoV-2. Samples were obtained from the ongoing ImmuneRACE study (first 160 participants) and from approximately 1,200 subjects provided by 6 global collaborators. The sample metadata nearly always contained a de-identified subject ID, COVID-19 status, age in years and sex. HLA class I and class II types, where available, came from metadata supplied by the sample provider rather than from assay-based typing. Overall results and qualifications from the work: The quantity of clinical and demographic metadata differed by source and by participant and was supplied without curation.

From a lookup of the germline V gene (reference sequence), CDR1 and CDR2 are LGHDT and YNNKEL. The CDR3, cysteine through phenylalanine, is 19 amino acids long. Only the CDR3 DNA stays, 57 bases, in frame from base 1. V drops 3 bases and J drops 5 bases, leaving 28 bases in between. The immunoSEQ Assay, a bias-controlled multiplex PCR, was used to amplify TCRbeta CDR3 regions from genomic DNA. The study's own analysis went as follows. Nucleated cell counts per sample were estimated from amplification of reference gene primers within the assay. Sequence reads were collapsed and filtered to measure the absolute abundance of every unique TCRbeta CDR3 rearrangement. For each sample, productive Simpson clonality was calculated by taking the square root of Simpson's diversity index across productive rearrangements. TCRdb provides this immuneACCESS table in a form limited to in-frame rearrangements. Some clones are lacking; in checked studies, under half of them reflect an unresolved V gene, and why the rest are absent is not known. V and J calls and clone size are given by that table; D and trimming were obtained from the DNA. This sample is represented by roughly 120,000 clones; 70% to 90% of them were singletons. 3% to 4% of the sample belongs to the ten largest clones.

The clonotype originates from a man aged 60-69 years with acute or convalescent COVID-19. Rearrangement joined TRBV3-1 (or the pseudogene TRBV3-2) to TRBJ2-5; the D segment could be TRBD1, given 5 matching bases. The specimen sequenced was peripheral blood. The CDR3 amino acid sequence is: CASSHPVGRTNGSGETQYF. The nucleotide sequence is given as TGTGCCAGCAGCCACCCGGTTGGACGGACAAATGGATCCGGGGAGACCCAGTACTTC.